This TCR beta chain comes out of a study of persistence of HIV-infected CD4 T cells. Regarding this clone: Its target is unknown.

Stimulation used approximately 10 ug/mL lysate from CMV-infected fibroblasts. CD40L-negative CD69-negative CD45RO-high memory CD4+ T cells were sorted as populations depleted of antigen-responding cells. For at least 4 years, plasma HIV-1 RNA was undetectable (<50 copies/mL). Anti-CD28/CD49d costimulation, CD40-blocking antibody and enfuvirtide were given to CD8-depleted PBMCs for about 18 hours. The libraries were made with immunoSEQ version 4 in survey mode. TCRdb's copy holds only in-frame clones and misses some; the assay was immunoSEQ multiplex PCR. The data contain 30,000 or so clones, approximately 85% of them singletons. Germline V gives CDR1 GTSNPN, CDR2 SVGIG (reference sequence). CDR3 length: 12 amino acids. Trimming stripped 7 bases from V and 4 bases from J, with 13 bases between. General study findings and limits: TCR analyses could not target the rare provirus-carrying CMV-responding cells. CMV- and Gag-responding cells had lower TCRbeta richness than CD3/CD28-responding cells.

Sequences were derived from CD4+ T cells sorted from PBMCs after approximately 19-hour stimulation, sampled from a patient who received antiretroviral therapy. The TCR originated in an adult man with HIV who was CMV-seropositive. The chain uses TRBV30 and TRBJ2-5; D tentatively reads TRBD1 or TRBD2 (7 bases each). This CDR3 is CASTGEGETQYF. The CDR3 DNA follows: TGTGCCTCTACAGGGGAGGGAGAGACCCAGTACTTC.